These 29 T cell receptor beta chains were sequenced from one sample in a study of blood T cell repertoires in COVID-19. Some clones are missing from TCRdb's copy, which holds only in-frame ones; the method was immunoSEQ multiplex PCR. This table holds under 300,000 clones, under 90% found once. The sequencing sample was made of peripheral blood. These receptors all stem from a woman between 55 and 75 years old with active or convalescent COVID-19.

The chain has TRBV18 and TRBJ2-7; D perhaps matches TRBD1 (6 bases). Trimming pared 5 bases from V and 1 base from J, leaving 9 bases between. The CDR3 covers 13 residues. Germline CDR1 and CDR2: KGHSH and LQKENI. DNA for the CDR3: TGTGCCAGCTCAGGCGACAGGTCCTACGAGCAGTACTTC. Protein product: CASSGDRSYEQYF.

The chain employs TRBV19 and TRBJ1-6; possible D gene TRBD1, 5 bases. Germline CDR1 LNHDA, CDR2 SQIVND (reference sequence). V was trimmed by 3 bases and J by 7 bases, leaving 25 bases between them. There are 19 residues in the CDR3. The chain's CDR3 is CASSIGLAIPTVKNSPLHF. In DNA form, the CDR3 reads TGTGCCAGTAGTATCGGACTAGCAATTCCGACAGTGAAAAATTCACCCCTCCACTTT.

This clone showed up just a few times. The chain joins TRBV7-2 to TRBJ2-1, with TRBD2 identical over 11 bases. V was pared by 5 bases and J by 7 bases, with 4 bases of the junction left unmatched. Germline CDR1 reads SGHTA; CDR2 reads FQGNSA. The CDR3 has 14 amino acids. The CDR3 reads CASSISSGRNEQFF. The CDR3 nucleotides read TGTGCCAGCAGCATCTCTAGCGGGAGGAATGAGCAGTTCTTC.

The chain carries TRBV19 and TRBJ2-1; D perhaps matches TRBD1 (6 bases). V lost 1 base and J lost 6, with 13 bases in between. The CDR3 totals 15 residues. CDR1 and CDR2 (germline): LNHDA, SQIVND (reference sequence). CDR3 DNA sequence: TGTGCCAGTAGTATAGGGCTACAGGGTCGCAATGAGCAGTTCTTC. Translated, it gives CASSIGLQGRNEQFF.

The count of this clone is one. The chain recombines TRBV9 with TRBJ2-1; the D is unclear. Per the germline V gene, CDR1 is SGDLS and CDR2 is YYNGEE. This CDR3 contains 15 residues. The V end was cut by 2 bases, the J end by 0 bases, with 9 bases between. CDR3 bases: TGTGCCAGCAGCGTTAGTAGTAGCTCCTACAATGAGCAGTTCTTC. Its protein is CASSVSSSSYNEQFF. Using reference TRBV9 and TRBJ2-1 for the parts outside the CDR3, the full variable domain is DSGVTQTPKHLITATGQRVTLRCSPRSGDLSVYWYQQSLDQGLQFLIQYYNGEERAKGNILERFSAQQFPDLHSELNLSSLELGDSALYFCASSVSSSSYNEQFFGPGTRLTVL.

The V call is TRBV6-2 or TRBV6-3, the J call TRBJ2-1; no definite D call. CDR3 size: 11 residues. CDR1 MNHEY and CDR2 SVGEGT come from the germline V gene. V lost 5 bases to trimming and J lost 7 bases, with 6 bases between them. The DNA for the CDR3 is TGTGCCAGCAGTCGTACAAATGAGCAGTTCTTC. It encodes CASSRTNEQFF.

The chain employs TRBV27 and TRBJ2-1; the match to TRBD2 covers 8 bases. This CDR3 has 18 residues. After removal of 8 bases from V and 7 bases from J, the junction contained 22 bases not matched to a gene. Germline V lookup: CDR1 MNHEY, CDR2 SMNVEV (reference sequence). The CDR3 loop is CASQHKKDTGGGHNEQFF. In DNA form, the CDR3 reads TGTGCCAGCCAACACAAAAAAGACACCGGGGGGGGACATAATGAGCAGTTCTTC.

V is TRBV5-1 and J is TRBJ2-4; TRBD2 matches 9 bases. V gave up 1 base and J gave up 0 bases; unmatched junction bases: 5. The CDR3 loop spans 17 amino acids. Germline V lookup: CDR1 SGHRS, CDR2 YFSETQ. The CDR3 protein is CASSLYGGGAAKNIQYF. The DNA of the CDR3 is TGCGCCAGCAGCTTGTATGGCGGGGGGGCAGCCAAAAACATTCAGTACTTC.

The CDR3 DNA sequence: TGCAGCGTCGCTCCGGTAGAGGGGGCTGGAGGCTACACCTTC. It yields the protein CSVAPVEGAGGYTF. The J gene is TRBJ1-2, the V gene TRBV29-1, with 7 nucleotides matching TRBD1. J lost 8 bases, V lost 6 bases, and 15 bases had no gene match. This CDR3 has 14 residues. CDR1 and CDR2 (germline): SQVTM, ANQGSEA.

This rearrangement joins TRBV5-4 to TRBJ2-1; tentative D call: TRBD1 (5 bases). There are 14 residues in the CDR3. Germline CDR1 reads SGHNT; CDR2 reads YYREEE (reference sequence). V lost 4 bases and J 3 bases, leaving 11 bases between the germline ends. CDR3: CASSRRTIYNEQFF. The CDR3 nucleotides are TGTGCCAGCAGCCGCCGGACAATCTACAATGAGCAGTTCTTC.

The V call is TRBV7-8, the J call TRBJ2-7, with 7 bases that match TRBD2. CDR3 size: 13 residues. Per germline, CDR1 SGHVS and CDR2 FQNEAQ. The V and J ends lost 8 bases and 0 bases, in that order; junction bases with no gene match: 4. CDR3 DNA: TGTGCCAGCGGGGGGGTCGGCTCCTACGAGCAGTACTTC. Protein product: CASGGVGSYEQYF.

The sample holds one count of this clone. This chain connects TRBV18 to TRBJ2-1, with 7 bases lining up with TRBD1. V was clipped by 6 bases and J by 6 bases; unmatched bases: 11. Germline lookup yields CDR1 KGHSH and CDR2 LQKENI. This CDR3 contains 15 residues. The CDR3 here is CASSTNRGPPNEQFF. CDR3 coding DNA: TGTGCCAGCTCCACCAACAGGGGACCCCCCAATGAGCAGTTCTTC.

V and J are TRBV3-1 (or the pseudogene TRBV3-2) and TRBJ2-3; D is undetermined. The CDR3 totals 12 residues. The V gene's germline CDR1 is LGHDT and CDR2 YNNKEL (reference sequence). V was trimmed by 0 bases and J by 6 bases, leaving 4 bases between them. CDR3 loop: CASSQETDTQYF. CDR3 nucleotide sequence: TGTGCCAGCAGCCAAGAAACTGATACGCAGTATTTT.

The chain couples TRBV4-3 to TRBJ2-3, with TRBD2 matching over 8 bases. V dropped 0 bases and J dropped 8; count of bases not matched to a gene: 10. The CDR3 is made up of 16 amino acids. Germline CDR1 LGHNA, CDR2 YSLEER. DNA for the CDR3: TGCGCCAGCAGCCAAGATTTTCCCGGGGGGGCTCTTACGCAGTATTTT. Its translation is CASSQDFPGGALTQYF.

This clone was counted many times. This sequence joins TRBV29-1 and TRBJ2-7; 12 bases agree with TRBD1. Germline assignment: CDR1 SQVTM and CDR2 ANQGSEA. J gave up 6 bases and V 1 base, and 1 base lay outside the gene matches. CDR3 length: 13 residues. The CDR3 reads CSVEGGQGAEQYF. CDR3 DNA sequence: TGCAGCGTTGAAGGGGGACAGGGGGCCGAGCAGTACTTC.

This chain joins TRBV3-1 (or the pseudogene TRBV3-2) and TRBJ2-5; 14 nucleotides match TRBD2. This CDR3 comprises 18 residues. After removal of 0 bases from V and 7 bases from J, the junction contained 10 bases not matched to a gene. Germline CDR1 is LGHDT and CDR2 is YNNKEL (reference sequence). The CDR3 DNA sequence: TGTGCCAGCAGCCAAGAACTGCCGGGACTAGCGGGGGATAGGACCCAGTACTTC. Amino acid sequence: CASSQELPGLAGDRTQYF.

The chain combines TRBV19 with TRBJ2-7, with D possibly being TRBD1 (6 bases). V was pared by 5 bases and J by 7 bases, with 15 bases between. The CDR3 runs 13 residues. The germline V gene has CDR1 LNHDA and CDR2 SQIVND (reference sequence). This CDR3 is CASSLSGQGEQYF. As DNA, the CDR3 is TGTGCCAGTAGTCTCTCAGGCCAGGGGGAGCAGTACTTC.

A single count supports this clone. The rearrangement joins TRBV19 to TRBJ1-3; the match to TRBD1 covers 8 bases. The CDR3 is 16 residues long. Per germline, CDR1 LNHDA and CDR2 SQIVND (reference sequence). V gave up 4 bases and J gave up 2 bases; unmatched junction bases: 7. The CDR3 reads CASSTPGTGAGNTIYF. The CDR3 region has the DNA TGTGCCAGTAGTACCCCTGGGACAGGAGCTGGAAACACCATATATTTT.

There are a few counts of this clone. CDR3 amino acids: CAGHDGNQPQHF. CDR3 coding DNA: TGTGCCGGACATGACGGGAATCAGCCCCAGCATTTT. V gene TRBV6-6 combines with J gene TRBJ1-5, with D possibly TRBD1 on 5 matching bases. CDR3 length equals 12 residues. Germline V gives CDR1 MNHNY, CDR2 SVGAGI (reference sequence). V gave up 11 bases and J gave up 4 bases, with 12 bases separating them.

The rearrangement links TRBV18 to TRBJ1-1; a possible D gene is TRBD1 (6 bases). CDR1 and CDR2 from the germline V gene are KGHSH and LQKENI. The CDR3 runs 14 residues. V dropped 3 bases and J dropped 1 base, with 9 bases sitting between them. This CDR3 reads CASSPGATNTEAFF. Written as DNA, the CDR3 is TGTGCCAGCTCACCGGGGGCGACGAACACTGAAGCTTTCTTT.

Notes on this clone: One junction end does not reproduce the germline sequence, and a read error may be involved. The chain employs TRBV4-2 and TRBJ2-7; TRBD2 aligns across 11 bases. CDR3 length: 13 amino acids. The germline V gene encodes CDR1 LGHNA and CDR2 YNFKEQ. CDR3 in DNA: TGTGCCAGCAGCCAAGTGACTAGCGGGGAGGTTCGCTTC. Its translation is CASSQVTSGEVRF.

About this clone itself: One end of the junction fails to match germline, which may point to a read error. The V gene is TRBV9, the J gene TRBJ2-3, with 15 positions matching TRBD2. The germline V gene has CDR1 SGDLS and CDR2 YYNGEE. This CDR3 contains 19 residues. Written as DNA, the CDR3 is TGTGCCAGCAGCGTAGAGGGACTAGCGGGGGGAACTCGCACAGATACGCAGTGTTTT. Translated, it gives CASSVEGLAGGTRTDTQCF.

The V gene is TRBV6-5, the J gene TRBJ1-6; 9 nucleotides agree with TRBD1. V was pared by 6 bases and J by 0 bases, with 0 bases of the junction left unmatched. The CDR3 runs to 15 residues. In germline, CDR1 is MNHEY, CDR2 SVGAGI. CDR3 nucleotide sequence: TGTGCCAGCAGGGGACAGGGCTCCTATAATTCACCCCTCCACTTT. It encodes CASRGQGSYNSPLHF.

This clone was detected once. The rearrangement links TRBV6-5 to TRBJ1-2; 9 bases agree with TRBD1. This CDR3 comprises 15 residues. Trimming removed 6 bases from V and 6 bases from J; junction bases left unmatched: 11. Germline assignment: CDR1 MNHEY and CDR2 SVGAGI. CDR3 bases: TGTGCCAGCAGGGACACGGGACAGGGTATCCATGGCTACACCTTC. Translated: CASRDTGQGIHGYTF.

This chain uses TRBV6-1 with TRBJ2-5; 10 bases are a match to TRBD1. V was clipped by 2 bases and J by 5 bases; unmatched bases: 11. CDR1 is MNHNS and CDR2 is SASEGT in the germline V gene. This CDR3 spans 17 amino acids. The CDR3 DNA reads as TGTGCCAGCAGTGAATTACCCTGGACAGGGGGAGGCGAGACCCAGTACTTC. Its protein product is CASSELPWTGGGETQYF.

The J gene is TRBJ2-4, the V gene TRBV30, with TRBD1 identical over 7 bases. This CDR3 is 14 amino acids long. Germline lookup yields CDR1 GTSNPN and CDR2 SVGIG (reference sequence). With 0 bases clipped from V and 7 bases from J, the junction kept 6 bases outside the gene matches. CDR3 in amino acids: CAWSVRGGRNIQYF. The CDR3 bases are TGTGCCTGGAGTGTACGAGGGGGCCGTAACATTCAGTACTTC.

This chain uses TRBV6-8 with TRBJ2-4; possibly TRBD2 for D (5 bases). CDR3 length equals 16 residues. CDR1 is MNHGY, CDR2 SAAAGT, per germline. V gave up 9 bases and J gave up 3 bases, with 21 bases separating them. CDR3 bases: TGTGCCAGGGGTAAGGATGACGGGGTTCACAAAAACATTCAGTACTTC. Translating it yields CARGKDDGVHKNIQYF.

The V gene is TRBV5-1, the J gene TRBJ1-4, with TRBD1 as a possible D gene (5 bases). V shed 6 bases and J shed 1 base, with 10 bases lying between them. The germline CDR1 and CDR2 sequences are SGHRS and YFSETQ. The CDR3 has 14 amino acids. DNA of the CDR3: TGCGCCAGCACCCCAGGGTTAACTAATGAAAAACTGTTTTTT. Its protein is CASTPGLTNEKLFF.

The gene calls are TRBV2 and TRBJ2-3; possibly TRBD2 for D (5 bases). The CDR3 loop spans 15 amino acids. The V gene lost 6 bases and the J gene lost 0 bases, with 13 bases spanning the gap. Germline CDR1 is SNHLY and CDR2 is FYNNEI. Written as DNA, the CDR3 is TGTGCCAGCAGCGCGGACTTTACTAGCACAGATACGCAGTATTTT. Its translation: CASSADFTSTDTQYF.